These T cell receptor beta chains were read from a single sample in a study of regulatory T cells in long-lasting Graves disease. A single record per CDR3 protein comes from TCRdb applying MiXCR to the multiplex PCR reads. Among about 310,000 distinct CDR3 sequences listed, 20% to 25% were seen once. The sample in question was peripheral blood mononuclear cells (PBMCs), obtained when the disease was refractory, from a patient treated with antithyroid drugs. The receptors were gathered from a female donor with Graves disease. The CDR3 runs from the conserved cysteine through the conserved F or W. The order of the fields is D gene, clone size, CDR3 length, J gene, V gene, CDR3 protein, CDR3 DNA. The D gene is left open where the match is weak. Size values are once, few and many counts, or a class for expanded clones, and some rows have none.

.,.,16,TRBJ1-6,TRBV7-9,CASSARTDAYNSPLHF,TGTGCCAGCAGCGCTCGGACAGATGCTTATAATTCACCCCTCCACTTT
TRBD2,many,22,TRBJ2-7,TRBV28,CASSFFGTGGPGTSGRTYEQYF,TGTGCCAGCAGTTTCTTCGGGACAGGGGGCCCTGGGACTAGCGGGAGAACCTACGAGCAGTACTTC
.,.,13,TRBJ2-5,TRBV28,CASRPGAGKTQYF,TGTGCCAGCAGACCTGGGGCAGGGAAGACCCAGTACTTC
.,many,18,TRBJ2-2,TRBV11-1,CASSPLLYWTPNTGELFF,TGTGCCAGCAGCCCACTCTTATATTGGACTCCGAACACCGGGGAGCTGTTTTTT
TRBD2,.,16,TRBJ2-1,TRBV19,CASSPRTSGRANEQFF,TGTGCCAGTAGTCCCCGGACTAGCGGGAGGGCCAATGAGCAGTTCTTC
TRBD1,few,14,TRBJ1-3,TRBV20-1,CSARKDRIEGTIYF,TGCAGTGCTAGAAAGGACAGGATAGAGGGCACCATATATTTT
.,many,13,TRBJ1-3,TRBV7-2,CASSSGLGNTIYF,TGTGCCAGCAGCTCGGGACTTGGAAACACCATATATTTT
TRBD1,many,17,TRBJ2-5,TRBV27,CATTDPGQGGVGETQYF,TGTGCCACTACGGATCCGGGACAGGGGGGGGTAGGAGAGACCCAGTACTTC
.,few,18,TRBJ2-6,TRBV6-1,CASRPDKGDGSGANVLTF,TGTGCCAGCAGACCGGACAAGGGTGATGGTTCTGGGGCCAACGTCCTGACTTTC
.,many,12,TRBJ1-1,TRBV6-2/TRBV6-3,CASSYPRPEAFF,TGTGCCAGCAGTTACCCCAGGCCCGAAGCTTTCTTT
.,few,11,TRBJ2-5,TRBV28,CASSLAGTQYF,TGTGCCAGCTCCCTGGCAGGGACCCAGTACTTC
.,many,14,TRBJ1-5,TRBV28,CASSLDGQGRPQHF,TGTGCCAGCAGTTTAGACGGCCAGGGCCGGCCCCAGCATTTT
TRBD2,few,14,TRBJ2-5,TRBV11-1,CASSTGLVGETQYF,TGTGCCAGCAGCACGGGACTAGTGGGAGAGACCCAGTACTTC
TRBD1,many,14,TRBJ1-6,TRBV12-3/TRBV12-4,CASSTTGGGSPLHF,TGTGCCAGCAGTACGACAGGGGGAGGGTCACCCCTCCACTTT
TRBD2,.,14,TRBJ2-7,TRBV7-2,CASSLTSGSLEQYF,TGTGCCAGCAGCTTAACTAGCGGGAGCCTCGAGCAGTACTTC
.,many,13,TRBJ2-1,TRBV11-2,CASSGDPYNEQFF,TGTGCCAGCAGCGGAGACCCTTACAATGAGCAGTTCTTC
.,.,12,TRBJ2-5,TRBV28,CASSFRGRTQYF,TGTGCCAGCAGTTTTAGGGGAAGGACCCAGTACTTC
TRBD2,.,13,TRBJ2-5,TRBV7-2,CASRAGGLETQYF,TGTGCGTCGCGGGCGGGAGGGTTAGAGACCCAGTACTTC
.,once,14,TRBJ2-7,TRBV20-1,CSAPGTLSSYEQYF,TGCAGTGCCCCCGGGACACTCAGCTCCTACGAGCAGTACTTC
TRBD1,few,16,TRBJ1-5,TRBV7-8,CASSLVETGGNQPQHF,TGTGCCAGCAGCTTAGTTGAGACAGGGGGCAATCAGCCCCAGCATTTT
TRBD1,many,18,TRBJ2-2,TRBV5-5,CASSLATIGRGIIGELFF,TGTGCCAGCAGCTTGGCTACCATCGGCAGGGGGATTATCGGGGAGCTGTTTTTT
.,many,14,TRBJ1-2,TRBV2,CASRPADSNYGYTF,TGTGCCAGCAGGCCAGCCGATTCTAACTATGGCTACACCTTC
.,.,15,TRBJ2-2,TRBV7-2,CASSFQGSNTGELFF,TGTGCCAGCAGCTTTCAGGGCTCGAACACCGGGGAGCTGTTTTTT
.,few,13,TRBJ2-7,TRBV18,CASSKGSHYEQYF,TGTGCCAGCTCAAAAGGTTCTCACTACGAGCAGTACTTC
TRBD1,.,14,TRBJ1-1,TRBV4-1,CASSPRGLDTEAFF,TGCGCCAGCAGCCCCAGGGGGCTGGACACTGAAGCTTTCTTT
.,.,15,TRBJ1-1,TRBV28,CASSPPGSLNTEAFF,TGTGCCAGCAGCCCGCCGGGGTCATTGAACACTGAAGCTTTCTTT
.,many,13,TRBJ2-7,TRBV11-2,CASGDGVNYEQYF,TGTGCCAGCGGGGACGGGGTTAACTACGAGCAGTACTTC
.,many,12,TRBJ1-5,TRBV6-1,CASRGPNQPQHF,TGTGCCAGCAGGGGGCCCAATCAGCCCCAGCATTTT
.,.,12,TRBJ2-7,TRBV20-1,CSAPTGRYEQYF,TGCAGTGCTCCAACAGGGAGATACGAGCAGTACTTC
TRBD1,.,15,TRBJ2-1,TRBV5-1,CASSRTGGAYNEQFF,TGCGCCAGCAGCCGAACAGGGGGCGCATACAATGAGCAGTTCTTC
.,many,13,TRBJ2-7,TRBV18,CASSSLVEVEQYF,TGTGCCAGCTCATCACTAGTGGAAGTCGAGCAGTACTTC
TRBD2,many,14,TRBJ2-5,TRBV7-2,CASSALAGGETQYF,TGTGCCAGCAGCGCCTTAGCGGGAGGAGAGACCCAGTACTTC
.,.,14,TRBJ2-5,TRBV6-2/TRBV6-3,CASSYGPGEETQYF,TGTGCCAGCAGTTACGGCCCCGGGGAAGAGACCCAGTACTTC
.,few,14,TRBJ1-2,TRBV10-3,CAISDSDRRGGYTF,TGTGCCATCAGTGATTCAGACAGGAGGGGAGGCTACACCTTC
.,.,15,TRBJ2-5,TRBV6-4,CASNPRLGPQETQYF,TGTGCCAGCAATCCCCGGCTGGGACCACAAGAGACCCAGTACTTC
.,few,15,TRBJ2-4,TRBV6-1,CASSDSTLAKNIQYF,TGTGCCAGCAGTGACAGCACCCTAGCCAAAAACATTCAGTACTTC
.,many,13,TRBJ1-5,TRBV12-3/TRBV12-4,CASSLGEGQPQHF,TGTGCCAGCAGTTTGGGAGAGGGTCAGCCCCAGCATTTT
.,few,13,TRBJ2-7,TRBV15,CATSRDAGYEQYF,TGTGCCACCAGCAGAGATGCAGGGTACGAGCAGTACTTC
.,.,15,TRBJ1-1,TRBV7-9,CASSLQLGLLTEAFF,TGTGCCAGCAGCCTTCAACTCGGACTTCTTACAGAAGCTTTCTTT
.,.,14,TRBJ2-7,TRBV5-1,CASSLEARPYEQYF,TGCGCCAGCAGCTTGGAGGCCAGGCCCTACGAGCAGTACTTC
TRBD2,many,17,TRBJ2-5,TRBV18,CASSPPSRSSGKETQYF,TGTGCCAGCTCACCACCGTCTCGGTCTAGCGGGAAAGAGACCCAGTACTTC
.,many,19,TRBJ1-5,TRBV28,CASRTILIDTTYSNQPQHF,TGTGCCAGCAGGACGATTCTAATAGACACAACTTATAGCAATCAGCCCCAGCATTTT
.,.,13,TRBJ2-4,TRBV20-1,CSARSGSKNIQYF,TGCAGTGCTCGTTCGGGCTCCAAAAACATTCAGTACTTC
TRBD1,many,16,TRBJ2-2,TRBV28,CASSPPRTGGTGELFF,TGTGCCAGCAGTCCCCCCCGGACAGGGGGAACCGGGGAGCTGTTTTTT
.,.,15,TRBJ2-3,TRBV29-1,CSVEAWAGRLDTQYF,TGCAGCGTTGAAGCCTGGGCGGGGAGGTTAGATACGCAGTATTTT
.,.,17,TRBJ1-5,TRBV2,CASSDGRQTYSNQPQHF,TGTGCCAGCAGTGACGGGCGACAGACCTATAGCAATCAGCCCCAGCATTTT
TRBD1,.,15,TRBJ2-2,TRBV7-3,CASKIGQGGTGELFF,TGTGCCAGCAAAATAGGACAGGGTGGCACCGGGGAGCTGTTTTTT
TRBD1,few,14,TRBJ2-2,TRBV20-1,CSASPGQGYGELFF,TGCAGTGCTAGTCCCGGACAGGGATACGGGGAGCTGTTTTTT
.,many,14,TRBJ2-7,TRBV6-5,CASSYDAGLYEQYF,TGTGCCAGCAGTTACGACGCAGGATTATACGAGCAGTACTTC
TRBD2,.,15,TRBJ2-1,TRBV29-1,CSVSTLAGAYNEQFF,TGCAGCGTCTCCACTCTAGCGGGAGCCTACAATGAGCAGTTCTTC
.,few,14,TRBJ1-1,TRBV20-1,CSARVLTGKTEAFF,TGCAGTGCTAGGGTCCTTACAGGGAAAACTGAAGCTTTCTTT
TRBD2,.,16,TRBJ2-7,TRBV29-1,CSVLGGEDTVSYEQYF,TGCAGCGTCCTGGGGGGGGAGGACACGGTCTCCTACGAGCAGTACTTC
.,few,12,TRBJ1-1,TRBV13,CASSRLVTEAFF,TGTGCCAGCAGCCGGCTGGTCACTGAAGCTTTCTTT
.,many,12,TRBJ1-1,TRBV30,CACPRTSAEAFF,TGTGCCTGCCCAAGGACTTCCGCTGAAGCTTTCTTT